Listed below are T cell receptor beta chains from one sample, sequenced in a study of cytomegalovirus exposure and HLA in healthy donors. Measured with immunoSEQ multiplex PCR; TCRdb has only the in-frame clones, and not every one. The data show some 120,000 clones, roughly 69% seen once. The sequenced material came from PBMCs. These receptors originate from a woman aged 40 to 55 in good health and CMV-seropositive. Each CDR3 is given with its conserved first and last residue. D genes are given only for firm matches. Only some rows state a clone size, as once, few, many or a class for expanded clones.

D gene	clone size	V gene	J gene	CDR3 protein	CDR3 DNA
.	.	TRBV4-3	TRBJ1-6	CASSQVAGDYNSPLHF	TGCGCCAGCAGCCAAGTGGCGGGAGATTATAATTCACCCCTCCACTTT
TRBD1	.	TRBV4-1	TRBJ1-4	CASSQVPQGAITTNEKLFF	TGCGCCAGCAGCCAAGTTCCGCAGGGGGCGATAACAACTAATGAAAAACTGTTTTTT
TRBD1	.	TRBV6-6	TRBJ1-1	CASSYFGQGNTEAFF	TGTGCCAGCAGTTACTTCGGACAGGGGAACACTGAAGCTTTCTTT
TRBD1	.	TRBV2	TRBJ1-6	CASSAEQGQNSPLHF	TGTGCCAGCAGTGCCGAACAGGGGCAGAATTCACCCCTCCACTTT
.	.	TRBV5-6	TRBJ2-7	CASSWDNHEQYF	TGTGCCAGCAGTTGGGACAACCACGAGCAGTACTTC
.	.	TRBV6-5	TRBJ1-1	CASSCYHSRYTEAFF	TGTGCCAGCAGTTGCTACCACAGCCGATACACTGAAGCTTTCTTT
.	few	TRBV30	TRBJ1-2	CAWSKILLGGADLPNYGYTF	TGTGCCTGGAGTAAGATTTTATTAGGGGGGGCGGATCTTCCTAACTATGGCTACACCTTC
TRBD1	.	TRBV19	TRBJ1-2	CAGHGQGNYGYTF	TGTGCCGGCCATGGACAGGGTAACTATGGCTACACCTTC
.	.	TRBV9	TRBJ2-7	CASSYVVGGEQYF	TGTGCCAGCAGCTATGTAGTAGGGGGCGAGCAGTACTTC
TRBD1	.	TRBV5-6	TRBJ1-2	CASSLGQGAGGYTF	TGTGCCAGCAGCTTGGGACAGGGGGCTGGAGGCTACACCTTC
TRBD1	.	TRBV6-6	TRBJ2-7	CASSYSLTGRLVEQYF	TGTGCCAGCAGTTACTCGTTGACAGGGCGCCTGGTCGAGCAGTACTTC
TRBD1	.	TRBV25-1	TRBJ1-2	CASRDRVNYGYTF	TGTGCCAGCAGGGACAGGGTGAACTATGGCTACACCTTC
.	.	TRBV7-8	TRBJ1-5	CASSVDLNWQSGQPQHF	TGTGCCAGCAGCGTGGACCTAAATTGGCAAAGCGGTCAGCCCCAGCATTTT
TRBD2	.	TRBV4-3	TRBJ2-1	CASSQYSGPAGGQYNEQFF	TGCGCCAGCAGCCAATACTCAGGACCAGCGGGGGGCCAGTACAATGAGCAGTTCTTC
TRBD1	.	TRBV6-6	TRBJ2-5	CASSYVRRGLLETQYF	TGTGCCAGCAGTTACGTTCGAAGGGGGCTACTCGAGACCCAGTACTTC
.	.	TRBV6-1	TRBJ1-5	CASSADTGRGQPQHF	TGTGCCAGCAGTGCCGACACAGGGAGAGGTCAGCCCCAGCATTTT
TRBD1	.	TRBV11-3	TRBJ1-3	CASSTRQGANTIYF	TGTGCCAGCAGCACCCGACAGGGGGCAAACACCATATATTTT
.	few	TRBV7-2	TRBJ1-3	CASSLVVSSSGNTIYF	TGTGCCAGCAGCTTAGTTGTTTCGTCCTCGGGAAACACCATATATTTT
.	.	TRBV7-2	TRBJ2-7	CASSTRIKSGGEQYF	TGTGCCAGCAGCACCCGGATAAAGAGCGGAGGGGAGCAGTACTTC
TRBD2	.	TRBV11-2	TRBJ2-3	CASSLSSGGNTQYF	TGTGCCAGCAGCTTAAGTAGCGGGGGAAATACGCAGTATTTT
TRBD1	once	TRBV4-1	TRBJ1-6	CASSQPHRGAYNSPLHF	TGCGCCAGCAGCCAACCTCACAGGGGTGCCTATAATTCACCCCTCCACTTT
TRBD1	few	TRBV9	TRBJ1-1	CASSQTGVNTEAFF	TGTGCCAGCAGCCAGACAGGGGTGAACACTGAAGCTTTCTTT
TRBD1	.	TRBV5-1	TRBJ2-7	CASSADRGSEQYF	TGCGCCAGCAGCGCGGACAGGGGCAGCGAGCAGTACTTC
.	.	TRBV4-2	TRBJ2-1	CASSQTRSSYNEQFF	TGTGCCAGCAGTCAGACTCGGTCCTCCTACAATGAGCAGTTCTTC
.	.	TRBV7-9	TRBJ1-2	CASSLVEGYTF	TGTGCCAGCAGCTTAGTAGAGGGCTACACCTTC
.	once	TRBV2	TRBJ2-1	CASSPTSGMYNEQFF	TGTGCCAGCAGTCCTACTTCCGGGATGTACAATGAGCAGTTCTTC
.	.	TRBV5-1	TRBJ1-6	CASSQGPSSYNSPLHF	TGCGCCAGCAGCCAGGGCCCGAGCTCCTATAATTCACCCCTCCACTTT
TRBD1	.	TRBV5-6	TRBJ2-3	CASSFIPGQHTDTQYF	TGTGCCAGCAGCTTCATCCCGGGACAGCACACAGATACGCAGTATTTT
.	.	TRBV2	TRBJ1-6	CASSGYREGQVSPLHF	TGTGCCAGCAGTGGATACAGGGAGGGGCAGGTTTCACCCCTCCACTTT
.	.	TRBV6-6	TRBJ1-3	CASSYPTGVGNTIYF	TGTGCCAGCAGTTACCCTACCGGGGTTGGAAACACCATATATTTT
TRBD1	.	TRBV7-2	TRBJ2-1	CASSLGDSHNEQFF	TGTGCCAGCAGCTTAGGGGACAGTCACAATGAGCAGTTCTTC
TRBD2	.	TRBV7-2	TRBJ2-3	CASSYNPSGGMRTDTQYF	TGTGCCAGCAGCTATAACCCTAGCGGGGGGATGAGGACAGATACGCAGTATTTT
.	.	TRBV7-9	TRBJ1-2	CASSHDTPTAYGYTF	TGTGCCAGCAGCCACGACACCCCTACTGCCTATGGCTACACCTTC
.	.	TRBV7-6	TRBJ2-7	CASSLDSSYEQYF	TGTGCCAGCAGCTTGGACAGTTCCTACGAGCAGTACTTC
.	.	TRBV15	TRBJ1-1	CATSRDYNPRTEAFF	TGTGCCACCAGCAGAGATTACAACCCGAGGACTGAAGCTTTCTTT
.	.	TRBV16	TRBJ1-6	CASSQSGQFYNSPLHF	TGTGCCAGCAGCCAGTCCGGACAGTTTTATAATTCACCCCTCCACTTT
.	few	TRBV19	TRBJ1-5	CASSTGQRQPQHF	TGTGCCAGTAGTACTGGACAGCGACAGCCCCAGCATTTT
TRBD2	.	TRBV7-6	TRBJ2-5	CASTLGAGVYQETQYF	TGTGCCAGCACCCTGGGAGCGGGGGTGTACCAAGAGACCCAGTACTTC
TRBD1	.	TRBV5-1	TRBJ1-2	CASSLAMGTGSVGYTF	TGCGCCAGCAGCTTGGCCATGGGGACAGGGTCGGTTGGCTACACCTTC
TRBD2	.	TRBV4-1	TRBJ2-5	CASSSLAGAGETQYF	TGCGCCAGCAGCTCACTAGCGGGGGCGGGAGAGACCCAGTACTTC
.	.	TRBV4-2	TRBJ1-6	CASSQERLNSPLHF	TGTGCCAGCAGCCAAGAAAGACTTAATTCACCCCTCCACTTT
.	.	TRBV7-2	TRBJ1-2	CASSSTLNGYTF	TGTGCCAGCAGCTCCACTTTAAATGGCTACACCTTC
.	.	TRBV7-7	TRBJ1-1	CASRDLDREMNTEAFF	TGTGCTAGCAGGGACCTTGACCGGGAGATGAACACTGAAGCTTTCTTT
TRBD1	.	TRBV19	TRBJ1-6	CASSLQGAGSPLHF	TGTGCCAGTAGTTTACAGGGGGCTGGGTCACCCCTCCACTTT
.	.	TRBV4-2	TRBJ2-1	CASSQDIRQSYNEQFF	TGTGCCAGCAGCCAAGATATCCGACAGTCGTACAATGAGCAGTTCTTC
.	.	TRBV7-2	TRBJ1-2	CASSLYGGEGYTF	TGTGCCAGCAGCTTGTACGGGGGGGAAGGCTACACCTTC
TRBD1	.	TRBV4-3	TRBJ2-6	CASSQEPGGSGANVLTF	TGCGCCAGCAGCCAAGAACCAGGGGGCTCTGGGGCCAACGTCCTGACTTTC
TRBD2	.	TRBV2	TRBJ2-3	CASSVRRGDDTQYF	TGTGCCAGCAGTGTCCGGCGGGGGGATGATACGCAGTATTTT
TRBD1	.	TRBV18	TRBJ1-6	CASSLGQGVVPLHF	TGTGCCAGCTCACTCGGACAGGGGGTGGTCCCCCTCCACTTT
TRBD1	.	TRBV5-4	TRBJ1-2	CASSLMQGAYGYTF	TGTGCCAGCAGCTTAATGCAGGGGGCGTATGGCTACACCTTC
.	.	TRBV7-2	TRBJ2-3	CASSFLTDTQYF	TGTGCCAGCAGCTTCCTCACAGATACGCAGTATTTT
.	few	TRBV15	TRBJ1-2	CATSRDGSPVYGYTF	TGTGCCACCAGCAGAGATGGGAGCCCGGTCTATGGCTACACCTTC
.	once	TRBV2	TRBJ1-6	CASSEETGVRLLHF	TGTGCCAGCAGTGAAGAGACAGGCGTTCGGCTCCTCCACTTT